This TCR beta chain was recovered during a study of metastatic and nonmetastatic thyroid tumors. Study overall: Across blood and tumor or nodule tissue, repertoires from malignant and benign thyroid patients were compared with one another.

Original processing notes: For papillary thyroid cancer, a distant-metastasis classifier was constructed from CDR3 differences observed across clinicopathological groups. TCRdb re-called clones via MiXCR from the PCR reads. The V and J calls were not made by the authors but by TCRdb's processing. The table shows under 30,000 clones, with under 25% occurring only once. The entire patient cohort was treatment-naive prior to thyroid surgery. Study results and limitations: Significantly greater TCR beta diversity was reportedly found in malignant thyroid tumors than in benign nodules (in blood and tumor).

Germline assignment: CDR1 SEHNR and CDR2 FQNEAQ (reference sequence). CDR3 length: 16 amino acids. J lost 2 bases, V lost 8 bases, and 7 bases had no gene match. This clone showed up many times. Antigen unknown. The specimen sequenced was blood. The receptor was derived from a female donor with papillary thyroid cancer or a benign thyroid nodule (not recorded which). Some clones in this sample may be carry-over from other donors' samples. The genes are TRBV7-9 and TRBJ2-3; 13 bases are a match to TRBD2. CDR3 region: CASEETSGRLTDTQYF. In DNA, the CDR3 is TGTGCCAGCGAGGAGACTAGCGGGAGGCTCACAGATACGCAGTATTTT.